Listed below are T cell receptor beta chains from one sample, sequenced in a study of shared clonotypes between healthy human individuals. Here immunoSEQ multiplex PCR was the method, and the copy in TCRdb shows in-frame clones only, minus some. The sample holds 2 million to 2.5 million clones, around 95% seen once. The sample comprised naive CD4+ T cells sorted from blood. The receptors come from a man aged 18 to 30 in good health. Both conserved end residues are part of each CDR3. A D gene is named only where the DNA matches it firmly. Not all rows give a size; the values are once, few, many and, for expanded clones, a class.

abundance	d_gene	j_gene	v_gene	CDR3nt	CDR3aa
.	.	TRBJ2-3	TRBV27	TGTGCCAGCAGTTTGGCAGATACGCAGTATTTT	CASSLADTQYF
.	.	TRBJ1-5	TRBV10-2	TGCGCCAGCAGTGTTGGGACAAACTACAATCAGCCCCAGCATTTT	CASSVGTNYNQPQHF
.	.	TRBJ2-5	TRBV19	TGTGCCAGTAGTTGGGGGGAGACCCAGTACTTC	CASSWGETQYF
.	.	TRBJ2-5	TRBV14	TGTGCCAGCAGCCCCTCGGGACTCACGCGGGAGACCCAGTACTTC	CASSPSGLTRETQYF
.	.	TRBJ2-5	TRBV7-6	TGTGCCAGCAGCTTCCGAGGGAACCCCCGAGAGACCCAGTACTTC	CASSFRGNPRETQYF
.	TRBD2	TRBJ2-5	TRBV4-3	TGCGCCAGCAGCCAAGATTTGGGAGGGAAAGAGACCCAGTACTTC	CASSQDLGGKETQYF
.	.	TRBJ2-1	TRBV1	TGCACCAGCAGCACATCCTCGACTAGCGGGGACGACAATGAGCAGTTCTTC	CTSSTSSTSGDDNEQFF
.	TRBD2	TRBJ2-3	TRBV19	TGTGCCAGTAGCCCATCCCCCCATAGCGGGAGCGCAGATACGCAGTATTTT	CASSPSPHSGSADTQYF
.	TRBD1	TRBJ2-1	TRBV4-1	TGCGCCAGCAGGAATCTCGGGACAGTGGGTTACAATGAGCAGTTCTTC	CASRNLGTVGYNEQFF
.	.	TRBJ1-5	TRBV7-2	TGTGCCAGCAGCTTAGTTGCGGGTTGGGGCAATCAGCCCCAGCATTTT	CASSLVAGWGNQPQHF
.	TRBD1	TRBJ2-7	TRBV4-1	TGCGCCAGCAGCCTTGACAGGGTGGCCTACGAGCAGTACTTC	CASSLDRVAYEQYF
.	TRBD1	TRBJ2-2	TRBV27	TGTGCCAGCAGTCCACAGGGGTTCACCGGGGAGCTGTTTTTT	CASSPQGFTGELFF
.	.	TRBJ1-2	TRBV6-1	TGTGCCAGCAGTCGGCCCCAGTTCGAGGATGGCTACACCTTC	CASSRPQFEDGYTF
.	TRBD2	TRBJ2-7	TRBV9	TGTGCCAGCAGTCTTGAGAGCGGGAGTGGCAACGAGCAGTACTTC	CASSLESGSGNEQYF
.	.	TRBJ2-2	TRBV2	TGTGCCAGCAGCCCGACCGAGGCCGGGGAGCTGTTTTTT	CASSPTEAGELFF
.	TRBD2	TRBJ2-1	TRBV9	TGTGCCAGCAGCGTAGCAGTCCGACTAGCGGGTGACAATGAGCAGTTCTTC	CASSVAVRLAGDNEQFF
.	.	TRBJ2-6	TRBV30	TGTGCCTGGAATCGCGGCCCACCCTCTGGGGCCAACGTCCTGACTTTC	CAWNRGPPSGANVLTF
.	.	TRBJ1-1	TRBV7-3	TGTGCCAGCAGCTTGGCCAGGACCCGAAACAACACTGAAGCTTTCTTT	CASSLARTRNNTEAFF
.	TRBD2	TRBJ2-7	TRBV2	TGTGCCAGCAGTGAAGGGACTAGCGGGATCGGCGAGCAGTACTTC	CASSEGTSGIGEQYF
.	.	TRBJ2-6	TRBV30	TGTGCCTGGAGTGTTAAAAGCACTGGGGCCAACGTCCTGACTTTC	CAWSVKSTGANVLTF
.	.	TRBJ2-3	TRBV9	TGTGCCAGCAGCGTAAGTGGACTGAGCACAGATACGCAGTATTTT	CASSVSGLSTDTQYF
.	.	TRBJ1-2	TRBV5-4	TGTGCCAGCAGCGGGGACGCAGTCTATGGCTACACCTTC	CASSGDAVYGYTF
.	.	TRBJ1-2	TRBV9	TGTGCCAGCAGCCCTCCCGGGGCCGGCTATGGCTACACCTTC	CASSPPGAGYGYTF
.	TRBD2	TRBJ2-7	TRBV6-5	TGTGCCAGCAGTTACGAGCGGGAGCCGACCTACGAGCAGTACTTC	CASSYEREPTYEQYF
once	.	TRBJ2-2	TRBV7-7	TGTGCTAGCAGCTTAGCCCCTCAGGGCATAGGGACCGGGGAGCTGTTTTTT	CASSLAPQGIGTGELFF
few	TRBD2	TRBJ2-1	TRBV10-1	TGCGCCAGCAGTCTGACTAGCGGAGGCTACAATGAGCAGTTCTTC	CASSLTSGGYNEQFF
.	.	TRBJ1-1	TRBV11-2	TGTGCCAGCAGCTTAGACCTTGGGATGAACACTGAAGCTTTCTTT	CASSLDLGMNTEAFF
.	.	TRBJ2-1	TRBV18	TGTGCCAGCTCACCGCCCGGGACCAACTCCTACAATGAGCAGTTCTTC	CASSPPGTNSYNEQFF
.	.	TRBJ2-1	TRBV18	TGTGCCAGCTCACGAGGGCGGGCAGCCTCCTACAATGAGCAGTTCTTC	CASSRGRAASYNEQFF
.	.	TRBJ2-1	TRBV19	TGTGCCAGTAGTATGCAAGGGCGTTGGGACACCAACAATGAGCAGTTCTTC	CASSMQGRWDTNNEQFF
.	TRBD2	TRBJ2-7	TRBV5-1	TGCGCCAGCAGCCTCGGACTAGCGGGCGAGCAGTACTTC	CASSLGLAGEQYF
.	TRBD2	TRBJ2-1	TRBV6-1	TGTGCCACCACGTGGAGCGGGGGGGGATACAATGAGCAGTTCTTC	CATTWSGGGYNEQFF
.	.	TRBJ2-7	TRBV2	TGTGCCAGCACAGCAGGCTCCTACGAGCAGTACTTC	CASTAGSYEQYF
once	.	TRBJ2-2	TRBV7-2	TGTGCCAGCAACCCCCAGGAGGGCGGTTACACCGGGGAGCTGTTTTTT	CASNPQEGGYTGELFF